This T cell receptor (beta chain) was observed in a study of T-cell memory formation after mild COVID-19. Study findings and constraints: Clones contracting over day 15 to 85 were CD4/CD8 balanced, with later expanders leaning CD4+. Still unconfirmed is whether the second-wave clones peaking on day 37 recognized SARS-CoV-2.

MiXCR, applied by TCRdb to the 5' RACE reads, yields one record per CDR3 protein. Among 35,000 to 50,000 distinct CDR3 sequences listed, 5.5% to 7% were seen once. This clonotype was seen a few times. Antigen specificity is unknown. The V gene's germline CDR1 is LNHNV and CDR2 YYDKDF (reference sequence). The CDR3 has 12 amino acids. The V gene lost 4 bases and the J gene lost 5 bases, with 8 bases spanning the gap. The chain has TRBV15 and TRBJ1-1; maybe TRBD1 (5 bases). Sequenced sample: PBMCs or a T cell subset sorted from them (not recorded which). This TCR derives from an adult who had mild COVID-19 (a few samples of this study predate the infection). Cell type and time point are not known. The CDR3 nucleotides are TGTGCCACCAGCATCAAGGGGACTGAAGCTTTCTTT. Its protein product is CATSIKGTEAFF.